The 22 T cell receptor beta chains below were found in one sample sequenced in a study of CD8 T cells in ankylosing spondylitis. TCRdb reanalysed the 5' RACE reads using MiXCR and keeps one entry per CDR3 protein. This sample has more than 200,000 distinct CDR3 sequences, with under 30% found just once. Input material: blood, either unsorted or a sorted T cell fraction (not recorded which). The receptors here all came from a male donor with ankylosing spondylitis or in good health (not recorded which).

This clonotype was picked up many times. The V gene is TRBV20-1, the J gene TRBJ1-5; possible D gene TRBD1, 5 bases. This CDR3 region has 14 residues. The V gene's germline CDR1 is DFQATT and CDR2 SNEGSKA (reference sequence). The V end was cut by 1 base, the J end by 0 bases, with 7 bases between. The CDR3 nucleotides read TGCAGTGCTAGAGGACAGCATAGCAATCAGCCCCAGCATTTT. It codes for CSARGQHSNQPQHF.

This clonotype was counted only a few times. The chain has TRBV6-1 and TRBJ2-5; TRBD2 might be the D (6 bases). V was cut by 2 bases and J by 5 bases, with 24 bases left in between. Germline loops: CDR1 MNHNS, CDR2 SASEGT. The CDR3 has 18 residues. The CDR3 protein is CASSERGSSNVGRETQYF. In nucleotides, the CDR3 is TGTGCCAGCAGTGAACGCGGTAGCAGCAACGTAGGGAGGGAGACCCAGTACTTC.

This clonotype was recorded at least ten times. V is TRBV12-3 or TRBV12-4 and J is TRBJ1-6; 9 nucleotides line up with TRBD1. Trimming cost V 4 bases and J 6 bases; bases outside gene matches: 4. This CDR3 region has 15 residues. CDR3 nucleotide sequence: TGTGCCAGCAGTTCCGCGACAGGGGGTAATTCACCCCTCCACTTT. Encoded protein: CASSSATGGNSPLHF.

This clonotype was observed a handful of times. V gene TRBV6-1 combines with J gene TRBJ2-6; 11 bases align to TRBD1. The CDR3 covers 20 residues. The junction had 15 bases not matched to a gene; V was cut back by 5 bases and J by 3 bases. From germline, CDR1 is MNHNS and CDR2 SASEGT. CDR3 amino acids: CASSKPPGTGGTRGANVLTF. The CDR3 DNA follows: TGTGCCAGCAGTAAACCTCCCGGGACAGGGGGGACGCGTGGGGCCAACGTCCTGACTTTC.

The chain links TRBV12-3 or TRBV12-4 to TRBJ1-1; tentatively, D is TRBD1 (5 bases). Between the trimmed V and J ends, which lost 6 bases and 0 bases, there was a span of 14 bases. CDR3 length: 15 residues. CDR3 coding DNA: TGTGCCAGCAGCCCGGGGGGGTTCATGAACACTGAAGCTTTCTTT. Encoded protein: CASSPGGFMNTEAFF.

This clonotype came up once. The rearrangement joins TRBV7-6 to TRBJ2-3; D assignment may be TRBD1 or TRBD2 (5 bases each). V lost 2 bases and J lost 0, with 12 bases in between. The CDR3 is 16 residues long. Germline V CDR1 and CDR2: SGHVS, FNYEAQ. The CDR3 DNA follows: TGTGCCAGCAGCTTACTCCGGGGCCCTAGCACAGATACGCAGTATTTT. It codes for CASSLLRGPSTDTQYF.

CDR3 in DNA: TGTGCCAGCGTGGGTCGGGCCGGGGGCACTGAAGCTTTCTTT. Amino acid sequence: CASVGRAGGTEAFF. This rearrangement joins TRBV5-5 to TRBJ1-1; D is perhaps TRBD1 (5 bases). V dropped 7 bases and J dropped 4 bases, with 17 bases sitting between them. This CDR3 is 14 amino acids long. The germline gives CDR1 SGHKS, CDR2 YYEKEE (reference sequence).

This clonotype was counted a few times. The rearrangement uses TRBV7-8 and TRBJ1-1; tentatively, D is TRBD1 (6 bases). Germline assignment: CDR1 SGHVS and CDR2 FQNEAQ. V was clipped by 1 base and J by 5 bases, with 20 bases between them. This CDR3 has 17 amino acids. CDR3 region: CASSLGRDTLQGTEAFF. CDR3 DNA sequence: TGTGCCAGCAGCTTAGGAAGGGACACCCTCCAAGGGACTGAAGCTTTCTTT.

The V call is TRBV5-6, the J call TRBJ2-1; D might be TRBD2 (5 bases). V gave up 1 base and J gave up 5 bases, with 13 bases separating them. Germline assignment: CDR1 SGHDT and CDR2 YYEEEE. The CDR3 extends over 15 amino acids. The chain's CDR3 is CASSLLGLANNEQFF. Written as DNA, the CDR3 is TGTGCCAGCAGCTTGCTTGGACTGGCCAACAATGAGCAGTTCTTC.

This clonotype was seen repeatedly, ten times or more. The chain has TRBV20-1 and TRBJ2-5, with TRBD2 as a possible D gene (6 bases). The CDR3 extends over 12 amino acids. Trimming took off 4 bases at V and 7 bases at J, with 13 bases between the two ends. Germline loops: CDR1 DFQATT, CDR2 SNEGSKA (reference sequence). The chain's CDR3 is CSAKAGGRTQYF. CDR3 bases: TGCAGTGCTAAGGCAGGAGGGCGGACCCAGTACTTC.

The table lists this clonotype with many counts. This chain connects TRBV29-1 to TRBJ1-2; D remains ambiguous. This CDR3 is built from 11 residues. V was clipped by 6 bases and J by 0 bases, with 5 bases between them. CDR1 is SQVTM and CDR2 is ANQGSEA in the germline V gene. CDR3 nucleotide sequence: TGCAGCGTCACCGCTAACTATGGCTACACCTTC. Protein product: CSVTANYGYTF.

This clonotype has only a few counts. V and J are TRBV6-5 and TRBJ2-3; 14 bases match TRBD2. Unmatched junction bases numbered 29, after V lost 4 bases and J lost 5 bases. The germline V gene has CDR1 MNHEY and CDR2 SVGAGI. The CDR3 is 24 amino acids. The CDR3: CASSWRNRTRLAGGKYLGEDTQYF. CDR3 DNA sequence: TGTGCCAGCAGTTGGAGAAACCGAACGAGACTAGCGGGGGGGAAGTACTTAGGGGAAGATACGCAGTATTTT.

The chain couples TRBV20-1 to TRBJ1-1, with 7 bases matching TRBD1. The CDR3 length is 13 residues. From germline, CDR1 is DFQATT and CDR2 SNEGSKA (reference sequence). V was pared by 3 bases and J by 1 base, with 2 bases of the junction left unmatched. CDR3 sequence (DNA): TGCAGTGCTAGTGGGGACAGGAACACTGAAGCTTTCTTT. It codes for CSASGDRNTEAFF.

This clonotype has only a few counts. CDR3 loop: CASSYSIVDFSTGELFF. CDR3 DNA: TGTGCCAGCAGTTACTCGATTGTTGACTTCTCCACCGGGGAGCTGTTTTTT. V usage is TRBV6-5 and J usage is TRBJ2-2; D gene unclear. There are 17 residues in the CDR3. Looked up from germline, CDR1 is MNHEY and CDR2 is SVGAGI. V lost 0 bases and J lost 4, with 15 bases in between.

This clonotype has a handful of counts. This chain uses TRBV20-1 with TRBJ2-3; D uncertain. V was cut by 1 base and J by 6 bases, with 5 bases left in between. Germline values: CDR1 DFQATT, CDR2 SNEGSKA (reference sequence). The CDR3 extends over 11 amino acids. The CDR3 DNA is TGCAGTGCTAGAGTGGCGGATACGCAGTATTTT. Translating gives CSARVADTQYF.

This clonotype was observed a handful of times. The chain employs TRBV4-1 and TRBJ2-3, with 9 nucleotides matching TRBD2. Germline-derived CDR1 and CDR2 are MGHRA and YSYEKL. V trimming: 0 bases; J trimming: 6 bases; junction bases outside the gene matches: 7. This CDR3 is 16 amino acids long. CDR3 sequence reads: CASSQDPGGGADTQYF. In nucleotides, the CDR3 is TGCGCCAGCAGCCAAGATCCAGGCGGGGGGGCTGATACGCAGTATTTT.

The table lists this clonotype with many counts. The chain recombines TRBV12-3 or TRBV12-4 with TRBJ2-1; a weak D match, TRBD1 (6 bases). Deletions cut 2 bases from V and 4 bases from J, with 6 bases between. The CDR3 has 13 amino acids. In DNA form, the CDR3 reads TGTGCCAGCAGTTTACAGGGGTACAATGAGCAGTTCTTC. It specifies CASSLQGYNEQFF.

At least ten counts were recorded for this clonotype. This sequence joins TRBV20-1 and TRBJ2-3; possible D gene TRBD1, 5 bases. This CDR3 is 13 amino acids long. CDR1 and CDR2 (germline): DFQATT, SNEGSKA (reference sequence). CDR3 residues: CSPTGRPLDTQYF. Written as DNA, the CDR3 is TGCAGCCCTACAGGCAGGCCACTCGATACGCAGTATTTT.

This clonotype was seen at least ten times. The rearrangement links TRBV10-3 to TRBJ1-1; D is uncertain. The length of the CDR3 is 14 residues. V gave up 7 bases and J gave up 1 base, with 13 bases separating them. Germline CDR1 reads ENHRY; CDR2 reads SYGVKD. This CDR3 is CAITPSRGNTEAFF. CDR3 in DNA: TGTGCCATCACCCCGAGCCGGGGGAACACTGAAGCTTTCTTT.

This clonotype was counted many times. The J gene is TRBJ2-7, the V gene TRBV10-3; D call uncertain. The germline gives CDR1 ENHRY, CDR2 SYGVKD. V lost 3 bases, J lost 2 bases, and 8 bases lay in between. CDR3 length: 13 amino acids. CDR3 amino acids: CAISEGETYEQYF. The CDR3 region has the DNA TGTGCCATCAGTGAAGGAGAGACCTACGAGCAGTACTTC.

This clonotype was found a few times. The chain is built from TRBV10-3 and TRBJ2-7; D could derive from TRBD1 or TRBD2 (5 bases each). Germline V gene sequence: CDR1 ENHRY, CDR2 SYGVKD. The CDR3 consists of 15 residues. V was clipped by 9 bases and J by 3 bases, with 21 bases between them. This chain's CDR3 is CAMSLSGTASYEQYF. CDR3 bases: TGTGCCATGTCCCTCTCCGGGACGGCGAGCTACGAGCAGTACTTC.

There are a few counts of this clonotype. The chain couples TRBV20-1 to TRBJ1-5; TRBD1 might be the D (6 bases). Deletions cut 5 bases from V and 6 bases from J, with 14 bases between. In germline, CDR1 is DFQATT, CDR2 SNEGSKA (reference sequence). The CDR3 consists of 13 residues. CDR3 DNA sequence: TGCAGTGCTTCACAGGGTATTACTCAGCCCCAGCATTTT. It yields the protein CSASQGITQPQHF.